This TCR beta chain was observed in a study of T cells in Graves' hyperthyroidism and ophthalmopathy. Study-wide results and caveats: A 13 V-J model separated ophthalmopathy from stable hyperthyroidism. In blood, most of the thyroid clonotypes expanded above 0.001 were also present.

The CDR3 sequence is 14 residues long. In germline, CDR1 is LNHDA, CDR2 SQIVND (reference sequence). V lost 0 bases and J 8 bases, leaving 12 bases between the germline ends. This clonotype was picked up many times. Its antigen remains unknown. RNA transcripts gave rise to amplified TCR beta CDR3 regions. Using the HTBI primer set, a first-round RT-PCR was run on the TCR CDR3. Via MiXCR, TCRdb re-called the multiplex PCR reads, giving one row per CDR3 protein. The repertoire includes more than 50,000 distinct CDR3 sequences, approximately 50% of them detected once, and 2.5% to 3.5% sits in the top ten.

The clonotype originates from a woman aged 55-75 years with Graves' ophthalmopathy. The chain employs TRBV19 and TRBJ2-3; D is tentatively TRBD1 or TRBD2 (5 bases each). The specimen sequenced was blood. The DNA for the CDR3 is TGTGCCAGTAGTATAGATGGGGGTTTAGGTACGCAGTATTTT. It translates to CASSIDGGLGTQYF.